The following is a T cell receptor (beta chain) sequence with its context. Its specificity is not known. Method: immunoSEQ multiplex PCR; TCRdb's copy keeps in-frame clones and lacks some. The table lists some 28,000 clones, approximately 79% of them singletons. The record originates from a study of high-grade serous ovarian cancer treatment subgroups. Findings and limits, study-wide: The analyses considered CDR3 and ignored CDR1 and CDR2.

Tumor tissue was taken before any definitive surgery or chemotherapy was given. V lost 1 base, J lost 2 bases, and 5 bases lay in between. Germline CDR1 and CDR2: SGHRS and YFSETQ. The CDR3 has 13 residues. This clonotype was sampled from a human donor with high-grade serous ovarian cancer. Source material: tumor tissue. This chain joins TRBV5-1 and TRBJ2-3; D gene ambiguous. The CDR3 sequence: CASSLTHTDTQYF. For the CDR3, the DNA is TGCGCCAGCAGCTTGACCCACACAGATACGCAGTATTTT.